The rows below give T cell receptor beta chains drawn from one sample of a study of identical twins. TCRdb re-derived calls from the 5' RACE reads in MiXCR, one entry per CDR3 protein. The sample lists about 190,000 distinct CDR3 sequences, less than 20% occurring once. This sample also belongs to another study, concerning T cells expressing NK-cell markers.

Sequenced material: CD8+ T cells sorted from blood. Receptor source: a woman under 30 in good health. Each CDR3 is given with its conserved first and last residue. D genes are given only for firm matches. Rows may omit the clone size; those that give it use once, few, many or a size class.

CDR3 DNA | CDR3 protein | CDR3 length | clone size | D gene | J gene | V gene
TGTGCCAGCAGTTACTCGCTCACGGAGCAGTTCTTC | CASSYSLTEQFF | 12 | few | . | TRBJ2-1 | TRBV6-5
TGCAGTACCATACCTAGGGATGACTATGGCTACACCTTC | CSTIPRDDYGYTF | 13 | . | . | TRBJ1-2 | TRBV20-1
TGTGCCAGCAGCCTGGGGCTAGACAATGAGCAGTTCTTC | CASSLGLDNEQFF | 13 | . | . | TRBJ2-1 | TRBV5-6
TGCAGCGTTGCCGAGGGGTCAAGCAATCAGCCCCAGCATTTT | CSVAEGSSNQPQHF | 14 | . | . | TRBJ1-5 | TRBV29-1
TGCAGTGCTAACCGACAGACCTCTAATGAAAAACTGTTTTTT | CSANRQTSNEKLFF | 14 | few | . | TRBJ1-4 | TRBV20-1
TGTGCCAGCAGTATGACTAGCGGGGCCTACAATGAGCAGTTCTTC | CASSMTSGAYNEQFF | 15 | few | TRBD2 | TRBJ2-1 | TRBV12-3/TRBV12-4
TGCGCCAGCAGCTTGATCGGGGGCACAGATACGCAGTATTTT | CASSLIGGTDTQYF | 14 | many | . | TRBJ2-3 | TRBV5-1
TGTGCCAGCAGCTTAGGGACAATAGACATTCAGTACTTC | CASSLGTIDIQYF | 13 | . | . | TRBJ2-4 | TRBV11-2
TGTGCCAGCAGTTTCGCCTTAGCGGGGGGTGGTAATGAGCAGTTCTTC | CASSFALAGGGNEQFF | 16 | few | TRBD2 | TRBJ2-1 | TRBV6-5
TGCAGCGTTACTCGGGCGGGAGGGACCACCTACGAGCAGTACTTC | CSVTRAGGTTYEQYF | 15 | . | TRBD2 | TRBJ2-7 | TRBV29-1
TGTGCCAGCAGCACTCGGGACTGGGGGAATGAGCAGTTCTTC | CASSTRDWGNEQFF | 14 | . | . | TRBJ2-1 | TRBV9
TGTGCCAGCAGCTCCGACCGAACCTACGAGCAGTACTTC | CASSSDRTYEQYF | 13 | many | . | TRBJ2-7 | TRBV12-3/TRBV12-4